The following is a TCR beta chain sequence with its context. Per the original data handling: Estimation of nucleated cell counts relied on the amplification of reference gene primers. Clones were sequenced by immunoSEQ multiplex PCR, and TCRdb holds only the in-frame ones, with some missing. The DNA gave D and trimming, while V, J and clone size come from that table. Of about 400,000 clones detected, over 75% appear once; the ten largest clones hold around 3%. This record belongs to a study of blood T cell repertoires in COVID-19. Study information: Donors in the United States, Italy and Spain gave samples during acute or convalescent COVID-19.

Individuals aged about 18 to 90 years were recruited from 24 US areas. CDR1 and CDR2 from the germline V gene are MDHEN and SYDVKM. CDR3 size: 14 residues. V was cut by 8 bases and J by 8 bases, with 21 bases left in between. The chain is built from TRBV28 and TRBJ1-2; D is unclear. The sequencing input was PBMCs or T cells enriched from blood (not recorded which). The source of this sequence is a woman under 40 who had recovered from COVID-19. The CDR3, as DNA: TGTGCCAGCGGAAGGCCGGGGAGCACCGAGGGCTACACCTTC. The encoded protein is CASGRPGSTEGYTF.